This T cell receptor beta chain was sequenced for a study of STAT5B mutations in CD4+ large granular lymphocyte leukemia (dated 2022 in TCRdb). Turning to the overall study: Among the healthy controls, the CDR3 'QG' motif was associated with a particular HLA allele. The study compared the TCRbeta repertoires of patients with CD4+ T-cell large granular lymphocyte leukemia against those of healthy blood donors. Flow cytometry on FACSCanto II or FACSVerse showed that the purified fractions were more than 95% pure among lymphocytes. General conclusions and limits of the study: Data were not HLA-matched; higher clonality in CD4+ versus CD8+ T-LGLL could reflect the relatively small sample size. Main leukemic clonotypes were private to each patient, although 20% to 25% of the main leukemic clonotypes were found at low frequency in the non-leukemic repertoires of other patients. TRBV06-family usage was enriched among the top patient clones (8/27) compared with healthy controls (2/35). CD4-sorted patient repertoires appeared more clonal than healthy CD4+ repertoires, and this difference persisted after removing the putative leukemic clones.

A remark on this clone: Its recognized antigen is unknown. Germline is not matched at one junction end, which may reflect a read error.

The healthy controls were 30 to 45 blood donors, and the buffy coats of these donors were supplied by the Finnish Red Cross blood service. All TCR-sequenced material derived from peripheral blood: patient blood samples and healthy donor buffy coats. Ficoll-Hypaque gradient centrifugation was used to isolate peripheral blood mononuclear cells. CD4+ cells were magnetically purified from the buffy coats of healthy controls. Genomic DNA was extracted with the Gentra Puregene Cell and Tissue kit and quantified on a Qubit 2.0 fluorometer. The immunoSEQ assay at survey resolution was applied to genomic DNA for sequencing of TCRbeta rearrangements. Per the authors' processing: In the TCR sequencing data, the lowest productive clonotype frequency that could be detected was 2.59 x 10-5. Only productive TCRbeta rearrangements, defined as complete and in-frame sequences, were included in the analyses. Sample clonality was computed as Simpson clonality in the immunoSEQ Analyzer version 3.0. Clones were categorized by frequency as very rare, small, medium, large (1-20%) or hyperexpanded (>20%). Generation probabilities were estimated with OLGA 1.2.3, V-gene circos plots were made with VDJtools, specificities were looked up in VDJdb, and CDR3 motifs were identified with GLIPH. The table comes from immuneACCESS by way of TCRdb, which keeps in-frame sequences with V and J called. Part of the clones is missing from these tables; in studies checked, under half for an unresolved V gene and the rest for unknown reasons. V and J calls and clone size follow that table, whereas D and trimming were derived from the DNA. The sample table contains some 28,000 clones; only one count was recorded for roughly 77% of them. The ten biggest clones cover over 3% of the sample.

CDR1 and CDR2 are read off the germline V gene (reference sequence) as MNHEY and SMNVEV. The CDR3 covers 14 residues, taking in both the cysteine and the phenylalanine. The kept DNA is CDR3 alone, 42 bases in frame from the first base. The specimen was CD4+ T cells from blood buffy coats. Recombination joined TRBV27 with TRBJ1-6; TRBD1 might be the D gene, on 6 matching bases. This receptor was obtained from a human donor in good health. The CDR3 has the sequence CASSFLGGRSPPHF. The sequenced DNA: TGTGCCAGCAGTTTTTTAGGGGGACGTTCACCCCCCCACTTT.